The clone carrying this T cell receptor (beta chain) was seen a handful of times. What it recognizes is unknown. Both 60 Vbeta primers and 13 Jbeta primers went into the PCR. Clones were read by immunoSEQ multiplex PCR, and TCRdb kept only the in-frame ones, dropping some. This sample has approximately 220,000 clones, with 75% to 90% found just once. The sample belongs to a study of cytomegalovirus exposure and HLA in healthy donors. General study points: Exclusion applied to some V segments, including TRBV6-2 and TRBV6-3, as they were indistinguishable.

The CDR3 is 13 amino acids. V lost 4 bases and J 2 bases, leaving 8 bases between the germline ends. From germline, CDR1 is MNHEY and CDR2 SMNVEV (reference sequence). The sequencing sample was made of PBMCs. V and J are TRBV27 and TRBJ1-1; a possible D gene is TRBD1 (5 bases). The clonotype originates from a boy younger than 10 in good health and CMV-seronegative. The CDR3 sequence is CASSWGLNTEAFF. The CDR3 coding sequence is TGTGCCAGCAGTTGGGGACTTAACACTGAAGCTTTCTTT.